The next 21 T cell receptor beta chains were all read from a single sample in a study of shared T cell receptors in the human thymus. Produced via immunoSEQ multiplex PCR; TCRdb's table is partial and in-frame only. The sample records almost 550,000 clones, approximately 80% being singletons. In addition, the sample was reused for a study of human thymus T cells.

The sample comprised thymocytes. These TCRs come from a boy less than two years old with a congenital heart defect.

The chain links TRBV6-1 to TRBJ1-2; 9 bases are shared with TRBD1. CDR3 length: 14 residues. Germline loops: CDR1 MNHNS, CDR2 SASEGT. The V segment lost 7 bases and the J segment 2 bases; nucleotides outside the gene matches: 5. The CDR3 region has the DNA TGTGCCAGCAACCTGGACAGGGGAAACTATGGCTACACCTTC. Amino acid sequence: CASNLDRGNYGYTF.

The chain joins TRBV5-6 to TRBJ1-2; weak D call: TRBD1 (5 bases). V lost 0 bases and J lost 4, with 22 bases in between. Germline V gene lookup returns CDR1 SGHDT and CDR2 YYEEEE. The length of the CDR3 is 18 residues. CDR3 sequence reads: CASSLVQGRAAISYGYTF. In DNA form, the CDR3 reads TGTGCCAGCAGCTTGGTTCAGGGAAGAGCTGCAATTAGCTATGGCTACACCTTC.

The chain joins TRBV7-9 to TRBJ1-2; D unclear. The ends were cut back, 6 bases at V and 1 base at J, with 9 bases in the middle. Germline V gene sequence: CDR1 SEHNR, CDR2 FQNEAQ (reference sequence). The CDR3 has 13 amino acids. The DNA of the CDR3 is TGTGCCAGCAGTGCCGGGAATAACTATGGCTACACCTTC. Amino acid sequence: CASSAGNNYGYTF. Looking up the rest from reference TRBV7-9 and TRBJ1-2 gives the full variable domain: DTGVSQNPRHKITKRGQNVTFRCDPISEHNRLYWYRQTLGQGPEFLTYFQNEAQLEKSRLLSDRFSAERPKGSFSTLEIQRTEQGDSAMYLCASSAGNNYGYTFGSGTRLTVV.

This clone was counted between two and nine times. This chain joins TRBV27 and TRBJ2-2, with a possible D match to TRBD1 (5 bases). V was cut by 2 bases and J by 1 base, with 14 bases left in between. This CDR3 region has 17 residues. Germline V lookup: CDR1 MNHEY, CDR2 SMNVEV (reference sequence). CDR3 region: CASSLDSQGVNTGELFF. The CDR3 DNA reads as TGTGCCAGCAGTTTAGATTCGCAGGGCGTGAACACCGGGGAGCTGTTTTTT.

This clone showed up just once. J is TRBJ2-3 and V is TRBV7-2, with 9 bases aligning to TRBD2. The CDR3 contains 18 residues. The ends lost 3 bases at V and 0 bases at J; junction bases unmatched: 10. Germline CDR1 SGHTA, CDR2 FQGNSA. In DNA form, the CDR3 reads TGTGCCAGCAGCTTGGTTGAGCCTAGCGGGACCAGCACAGATACGCAGTATTTT. Its translation is CASSLVEPSGTSTDTQYF.

This chain links TRBV11-3 with TRBJ2-7, with no clear D. V was shortened by 8 bases and J by 4 bases, with 18 bases between the two germline ends. Germline CDR1 reads SGHNT; CDR2 reads YENEEA. There are 14 residues in the CDR3. CDR3 DNA: TGTGCCAGCTCGGGTGCCGGTAATCGGTACGAGCAGTACTTC. Protein sequence: CASSGAGNRYEQYF.

The V call is TRBV6-5, the J call TRBJ2-5, with 7 nucleotides matching TRBD2. This CDR3 contains 16 residues. Germline V gene data show CDR1 as MNHEY and CDR2 as SVGAGI. With V trimmed by 0 bases and J by 5 bases, 9 bases remained unmatched. DNA for the CDR3: TGTGCCAGCAGTTACTCGAGCTGGGGGGGGTCCGAGACCCAGTACTTC. Protein sequence: CASSYSSWGGSETQYF.

The chain employs TRBV27 and TRBJ2-1; the D gene is possibly TRBD2 (7 bases). The V gene lost 7 bases and the J gene lost 0 bases, with 13 bases spanning the gap. The CDR3 extends over 15 amino acids. Germline CDR1 and CDR2: MNHEY and SMNVEV (reference sequence). CDR3 coding DNA: TGTGCCAGCATTAAACGGGGGGCCTCCTACAATGAGCAGTTCTTC. Translated, it gives CASIKRGASYNEQFF.

V usage is TRBV7-9 and J usage is TRBJ1-2, with 7 bases lining up with TRBD1. The J segment lost 6 bases and the V segment lost 1 base, leaving 2 bases of the junction unmatched. CDR1 and CDR2 from the germline V gene are SEHNR and FQNEAQ (reference sequence). The CDR3 covers 13 residues. DNA for the CDR3: TGTGCCAGCAGCTTAGGCGGGACAGATGGCTACACCTTC. Translated: CASSLGGTDGYTF. The entire variable domain, with the rest obtained from reference TRBV7-9 and TRBJ1-2, is as follows: DTGVSQNPRHKITKRGQNVTFRCDPISEHNRLYWYRQTLGQGPEFLTYFQNEAQLEKSRLLSDRFSAERPKGSFSTLEIQRTEQGDSAMYLCASSLGGTDGYTFGSGTRLTVV.

V gene TRBV5-1 combines with J gene TRBJ2-7; TRBD2 matches at 7 bases. Germline CDR1 SGHRS, CDR2 YFSETQ. Trimming took 0 bases from V and 3 from J; bases not matched to a gene: 6. This CDR3 region has 15 residues. The CDR3: CASSLEAGFLYEQYF. The CDR3 nucleotides read TGCGCCAGCAGCTTGGAAGCGGGGTTCCTCTACGAGCAGTACTTC.

The chain joins TRBV19 to TRBJ2-4; 10 bases fit TRBD2. The junction had 5 bases not matched to a gene; V was cut back by 3 bases and J by 3 bases. Germline CDR1 LNHDA, CDR2 SQIVND (reference sequence). The CDR3 is 16 residues long. Here the CDR3 reads CASSILAGAVKNIQYF. The DNA of the CDR3 is TGTGCCAGTAGTATCCTAGCGGGAGCGGTCAAAAACATTCAGTACTTC.

The chain joins TRBV5-1 to TRBJ2-4; TRBD1 might be the D (5 bases). Trimming pared 0 bases from V and 0 bases from J, leaving 16 bases between. CDR3 size: 18 residues. The germline V gene has CDR1 SGHRS and CDR2 YFSETQ. The CDR3 bases are TGCGCCAGCAGCTTGGCAGAAAGGGGTGACCTAGCCAAAAACATTCAGTACTTC. As protein: CASSLAERGDLAKNIQYF.

This chain uses TRBV18 with TRBJ1-2; D possibly corresponds to TRBD1 (6 bases). Germline CDR1 KGHSH, CDR2 LQKENI. The CDR3 has 18 amino acids. Trimming removed 6 bases at V and 4 bases at J, with 27 bases between. The chain's CDR3 is CASSPNAAFSTGGYGYTF. For the CDR3, the DNA is TGTGCCAGCTCCCCCAACGCGGCCTTCTCGACAGGTGGCTATGGCTACACCTTC.

The chain combines TRBV4-3 with TRBJ2-5; 8 nucleotides line up with TRBD1. CDR3 length: 18 amino acids. The junction had 17 bases not matched to a gene; V was cut back by 3 bases and J by 5 bases. The germline CDR1 and CDR2 sequences are LGHNA and YSLEER. The CDR3 here is CASSQDGGHRGIWETQYF. For the CDR3, the DNA is TGCGCCAGCAGCCAGGACGGAGGTCACAGGGGGATTTGGGAGACCCAGTACTTC.

A few counts support this clone. This rearrangement joins TRBV19 to TRBJ2-5; 7 bases are shared with TRBD1. The CDR3 consists of 11 residues. Trimming at V came to 8 bases and at J to 4 bases, leaving 1 base not matched to a gene. In germline, CDR1 is LNHDA, CDR2 SQIVND (reference sequence). The CDR3 region has the DNA TGTGCCAGTGGGACAGCAGAGACCCAGTACTTC. Amino acids: CASGTAETQYF.

The chain uses TRBV19 and TRBJ2-3, with 10 positions matching TRBD2. Per the germline V gene, CDR1 is LNHDA and CDR2 is SQIVND (reference sequence). V shed 3 bases, J shed 4 bases, and the junction held 16 bases outside the gene matches. This CDR3 is built from 19 residues. As DNA, the CDR3 is TGTGCCAGTAGTATGAAAGGGACAGTGCTAGCGGGAGCCGCAGATACGCAGTATTTT. It codes for CASSMKGTVLAGAADTQYF.

The rearrangement uses TRBV2 and TRBJ2-7; 8 nucleotides line up with TRBD1. V shed 4 bases, J shed 2 bases, and the junction held 7 bases outside the gene matches. The CDR3 runs to 15 residues. Germline CDR1 is SNHLY and CDR2 is FYNNEI. Written as DNA, the CDR3 is TGTGCCAGCAGTGCACCCGACAGGGGCCCCTACGAGCAGTACTTC. This translates into CASSAPDRGPYEQYF.

The genes are TRBV28 and TRBJ1-5; D is uncertain. The CDR3 spans 17 residues. Germline CDR1 is MDHEN and CDR2 is SYDVKM. V shed 2 bases and J shed 0 bases, with 14 bases lying between them. DNA for the CDR3: TGTGCCAGCAGTTTACTCAGTATCCACCTTAGCAATCAGCCCCAGCATTTT. As protein: CASSLLSIHLSNQPQHF.

V and J are TRBV18 and TRBJ2-7; 8 positions match TRBD2. Trimming took 6 bases from V and 2 from J; bases not matched to a gene: 3. Germline V gene data show CDR1 as KGHSH and CDR2 as LQKENI. The CDR3 contains 13 residues. CDR3 bases: TGTGCCAGCTCCAAGCGGGAGACCTACGAGCAGTACTTC. Translation gives CASSKRETYEQYF.

Here the CDR3 reads CASSQDSGRLTDTQYF. CDR3 coding DNA: TGTGCCAGCAGCCAAGATTCGGGTCGACTCACAGATACGCAGTATTTT. This rearrangement joins TRBV14 to TRBJ2-3; no clear D gene. The CDR3 has 16 residues. V dropped 0 bases and J dropped 2 bases, with 12 bases sitting between them. Per germline, CDR1 SGHDN and CDR2 FVKESK.

V is TRBV30 and J is TRBJ2-1; tentative D call: TRBD1 (5 bases). Per germline, CDR1 GTSNPN and CDR2 SVGIG (reference sequence). The ends were cut back, 0 bases at V and 0 bases at J, with 9 bases in the middle. CDR3 length: 15 amino acids. The CDR3 loop is CAWSVWTLSYNEQFF. The CDR3 DNA is TGTGCCTGGAGTGTATGGACACTCTCCTACAATGAGCAGTTCTTC.